This TCR beta chain is drawn from a study of shared clonotypes between healthy human individuals. Here immunoSEQ multiplex PCR was the method, and the copy in TCRdb shows in-frame clones only, minus some. The data hold some 1,900,000 clones, with about 95% observed a single time. V shed 10 bases and J shed 3 bases, with 12 bases lying between them. In germline, CDR1 is MDHEN, CDR2 SYDVKM. This CDR3 has 12 residues. A remark on this clone: The target antigen is unknown.

Study-wide results and caveats: Estimated richness values were generally larger in naive subsets than in memory subsets.

Cells designated naive CD8 were CD45RO-negative and were positively selected for CCR7, with terminally differentiated effector memory CD45RA+ cells excluded. The TCR was taken from a man younger than 30 in good health. The V and J genes are TRBV28 and TRBJ2-5; D gene uncertain. Sequencing was performed on naive CD8+ T cells sorted from blood. The CDR3 loop reads CATLGLEETQYF. The CDR3 DNA is TGTGCCACCTTAGGGCTGGAAGAGACCCAGTACTTC. Full variable domain (missing parts from reference TRBV28 and TRBJ2-5): DVKVTQSSRYLVKRTGEKVFLECVQDMDHENMFWYRQDPGLGLRLIYFSYDVKMKEKGDIPEGYSVSREKKERFSLILESASTNQTSMYLCATLGLEETQYFGPGTRLLVL.